This TCR beta chain is from a study of Graves' ophthalmopathy and Graves' hyperthyroidism. Regarding the study as a whole: Separation of ophthalmopathy from stable hyperthyroidism was achieved by a 13-signature model, at around 90% sensitivity and roughly 81% specificity. Prediction of ophthalmopathy progression reached 70.59% sensitivity and around 72% specificity.

Amplification of the TCR beta CDR3 regions used RNA transcripts (as template). The first round was an RT-PCR with HTBI primers, and the second round was a multiplex PCR. Via MiXCR, TCRdb re-called the multiplex PCR reads, giving one row per CDR3 protein. Among a few hundred thousand distinct CDR3 sequences, 35% to 40% were seen once, and the ten largest hold 3.5% to 5%. People with hyperthyroidism were aged 18 to 65 and newly diagnosed, under 2 months' duration. The study excluded patients with other autoimmune diseases, uncontrolled infections, pregnancy or lactation. Remarks on this clonotype: As yet, its antigen is unknown.

The CDR3 contains 15 residues. From germline, CDR1 is SNHLY and CDR2 FYNNEI. The germline V and J ends were trimmed by 8 bases and 5 bases, with 19 bases remaining between them. This chain uses TRBV2 with TRBJ1-5; D uncertain. Material: peripheral blood or thyroid tissue (not recorded which). This TCR was recovered from an adult man with Graves' hyperthyroidism. The CDR3 DNA follows: TGTGCCAGCGCCCGCCCCTACAGATCCGATCAGCCCCAGCATTTT. Translation gives CASARPYRSDQPQHF.